The rows below give T cell receptor beta chains drawn from one sample of a study of blood T cells in healthy people across ages. Each CDR3 protein is one row after TCRdb ran MiXCR on the 5' RACE reads. The sample holds approximately 820,000 distinct CDR3 sequences, more than 40% seen once. Material for sequencing was blood. The receptors were sampled from a man in his sixties in good health. Each CDR3 is given with its conserved first and last residue. Fields, in order: J gene, V gene, clone size, D gene, CDR3 protein, CDR3 DNA. The D gene is left open where the match is weak. A row's size may be missing; if present it is once, few, many or a size class.

J: TRBJ2-7
V: TRBV7-2
size: -
D: TRBD2
CDR3: CASSLAGGGPAYEQYF
DNA: TGTGCCAGCAGCTTAGCTGGCGGGGGGCCAGCGTACGAGCAGTACTTC

J: TRBJ1-6
V: TRBV20-1
size: few
D: TRBD1
CDR3: CSAQTGESWNSPLHF
DNA: TGCAGTGCTCAGACAGGGGAAAGTTGGAATTCACCCCTCCACTTT

J: TRBJ2-1
V: TRBV7-6
size: -
D: TRBD2
CDR3: CARSTTGTSGSNEQFF
DNA: TGTGCCAGAAGTACCACCGGGACTAGCGGGTCCAATGAGCAGTTCTTC

J: TRBJ1-5
V: TRBV30
size: -
D: -
CDR3: CAWSWADNQPQHF
DNA: TGTGCCTGGAGTTGGGCAGATAATCAGCCCCAGCATTTT

J: TRBJ2-3
V: TRBV20-1
size: -
D: -
CDR3: CSAPVHDSDTQYF
DNA: TGCAGTGCTCCGGTACACGACTCCGATACGCAGTATTTT

J: TRBJ2-3
V: TRBV25-1
size: -
D: -
CDR3: CASRRWATDTQYF
DNA: TGTGCCAGCAGAAGGTGGGCCACAGATACGCAGTATTTT

J: TRBJ1-2
V: TRBV6-1
size: -
D: -
CDR3: CASSEDIWGYTF
DNA: TGTGCCAGCAGTGAAGACATCTGGGGCTACACCTTC

J: TRBJ1-2
V: TRBV29-1
size: -
D: -
CDR3: CSVEMGNYTF
DNA: TGCAGCGTTGAAATGGGAAACTACACCTTC

J: TRBJ1-6
V: TRBV7-9
size: -
D: -
CDR3: CAGSHDPLGNSPLHF
DNA: TGTGCCGGCAGCCATGACCCTTTGGGCAATTCACCCCTCCACTTT

J: TRBJ1-2
V: TRBV7-9
size: -
D: -
CDR3: CASSLPGDVFGYTF
DNA: TGTGCCAGCAGCTTACCAGGGGATGTATTTGGCTACACCTTC

J: TRBJ2-1
V: TRBV9
size: -
D: -
CDR3: CASSVGHGADEQFF
DNA: TGTGCCAGCAGCGTAGGTCACGGGGCGGATGAGCAGTTCTTC

J: TRBJ2-5
V: TRBV7-2
size: -
D: TRBD2
CDR3: CASSLGLAGEFQETQYF
DNA: TGTGCCAGCAGCTTAGGTTTAGCGGGGGAATTCCAAGAGACCCAGTACTTC

J: TRBJ2-1
V: TRBV6-5
size: -
D: -
CDR3: CASSRRGASAYNEQFF
DNA: TGTGCCAGCAGTCGCCGGGGGGCCTCCGCCTACAATGAGCAGTTCTTC

J: TRBJ1-2
V: TRBV5-1
size: -
D: -
CDR3: CASSLGQTYHGYTF
DNA: TGCGCCAGCAGCTTGGGACAGACTTACCATGGCTACACCTTC

J: TRBJ1-6
V: TRBV7-2
size: -
D: -
CDR3: CASRSPGAAPLHF
DNA: TGTGCCAGCAGATCCCCAGGGGCAGCACCCCTCCACTTT

J: TRBJ2-7
V: TRBV6-5
size: -
D: -
CDR3: CASSPGSKSYEQYF
DNA: TGTGCCAGCAGTCCGGGGAGCAAATCCTACGAGCAGTACTTC

J: TRBJ2-5
V: TRBV20-1
size: -
D: TRBD2
CDR3: CSASDTGTSNDKQYF
DNA: TGCAGTGCTAGTGACACCGGGACTAGCAATGACAAGCAGTACTTC

J: TRBJ2-7
V: TRBV6-2/TRBV6-3
size: -
D: TRBD2
CDR3: CASSTGLAGYEQYF
DNA: TGTGCCAGCAGCACAGGACTAGCGGGCTACGAGCAGTACTTC

J: TRBJ2-7
V: TRBV11-2
size: -
D: -
CDR3: CASSPLWESYEQYF
DNA: TGTGCCAGCAGCCCCCTCTGGGAATCCTACGAGCAGTACTTC

J: TRBJ1-5
V: TRBV20-1
size: few
D: -
CDR3: CSARDASKGDQPQHF
DNA: TGCAGTGCTAGAGATGCGTCAAAGGGAGATCAGCCCCAGCATTTT

J: TRBJ1-3
V: TRBV10-3
size: -
D: -
CDR3: CAISESEYSGNTIYF
DNA: TGTGCCATCAGTGAGTCGGAATACTCTGGAAACACCATATATTTT

J: TRBJ2-3
V: TRBV6-2/TRBV6-3
size: once
D: -
CDR3: CASSAPGGTDTQYF
DNA: TGCGCCAGCAGTGCCCCTGGAGGCACAGATACGCAGTATTTT

J: TRBJ2-4
V: TRBV27
size: few
D: TRBD1
CDR3: CASSPGTGLAKNIQYF
DNA: TGTGCCAGCAGTCCCGGGACAGGGCTAGCCAAAAACATTCAGTACTTC

J: TRBJ2-7
V: TRBV29-1
size: -
D: -
CDR3: CSSTGQQRGEQYF
DNA: TGCAGCTCTACAGGTCAACAAAGGGGCGAGCAGTACTTC

J: TRBJ2-6
V: TRBV11-2
size: -
D: -
CDR3: CASSKKRQGTTTSSGANVLTF
DNA: TGTGCCAGCAGTAAAAAGCGGCAGGGAACTACTACCAGCTCTGGGGCCAACGTCCTGACTTTC

J: TRBJ1-2
V: TRBV7-9
size: -
D: -
CDR3: CASSREGRDGYTF
DNA: TGTGCCAGCAGCCGCGAGGGACGGGATGGCTACACCTTC

J: TRBJ1-2
V: TRBV9
size: once
D: -
CDR3: CASSVAADYYGYTF
DNA: TGTGCCAGCAGCGTAGCCGCGGATTACTATGGCTACACCTTC

J: TRBJ2-7
V: TRBV25-1
size: -
D: TRBD1
CDR3: CASRSGTGFYEQYF
DNA: TGTGCCAGCAGATCCGGGACAGGGTTCTACGAGCAGTACTTC

J: TRBJ2-2
V: TRBV6-6
size: -
D: -
CDR3: CASSLRTNTGELFF
DNA: TGTGCCAGCAGTTTAAGGACGAACACCGGGGAGCTGTTTTTT

J: TRBJ2-3
V: TRBV13
size: -
D: -
CDR3: CASSFGGEFTDTQYF
DNA: TGTGCCAGCAGCTTTGGCGGGGAGTTCACAGATACGCAGTATTTT

J: TRBJ2-1
V: TRBV4-3
size: -
D: -
CDR3: CASSQGTRGPIGTEQFF
DNA: TGCGCCAGCAGCCAAGGGACGAGGGGTCCGATAGGGACTGAGCAGTTCTTC

J: TRBJ2-3
V: TRBV7-9
size: -
D: -
CDR3: CASSSGGAASTDTQYF
DNA: TGTGCCAGCAGCTCCGGCGGGGCGGCGAGCACAGATACGCAGTATTTT

J: TRBJ2-7
V: TRBV18
size: few
D: TRBD2
CDR3: CASSRTSGGDNEQYF
DNA: TGTGCCAGCTCACGGACTAGCGGGGGAGATAACGAGCAGTACTTC

J: TRBJ2-3
V: TRBV3-1
size: -
D: -
CDR3: CASSPEGHLTDTQYF
DNA: TGTGCCAGCAGCCCCGAGGGGCATCTCACAGATACGCAGTATTTT

J: TRBJ2-4
V: TRBV4-3
size: -
D: -
CDR3: CTSSLAAQIPNIQYF
DNA: TGCACCAGCAGTCTCGCGGCCCAGATCCCAAACATTCAGTACTTC

J: TRBJ2-1
V: TRBV10-3
size: -
D: TRBD2
CDR3: CAISPGLAGSNEQFF
DNA: TGTGCCATCAGCCCGGGACTAGCGGGTTCCAATGAGCAGTTCTTC